These 28 T cell receptor beta chains came from one sample sequenced in a study of T cell responses to AZD1222 COVID-19 vaccine. Produced via immunoSEQ multiplex PCR; TCRdb's table is partial and in-frame only. The sample has under 150,000 clones; more than 90% are singletons. The starting material was peripheral blood, obtained 28 days after the second AZD1222 dose. Receptor source: an adult who received the AZD1222 COVID-19 vaccine.

The chain is built from TRBV18 and TRBJ1-1; 7 bases agree with TRBD1. With 5 bases clipped from V and 1 base from J, the junction kept 4 bases outside the gene matches. Germline V gives CDR1 KGHSH, CDR2 LQKENI. The CDR3 runs to 14 residues. CDR3 residues: CASSFTGENTEAFF. The CDR3 DNA sequence: TGTGCCAGCTCATTTACAGGGGAGAACACTGAAGCTTTCTTT.

CDR3 sequence: CASSVGIQETQYF. The CDR3 nucleotides are TGTGCCAGCAGCGTAGGGATCCAAGAGACCCAGTACTTC. This chain uses TRBV9 with TRBJ2-5; D is ambiguous. The V end was cut by 0 bases, the J end by 1 base, with 4 bases between. CDR3 size: 13 residues. The germline gives CDR1 SGDLS, CDR2 YYNGEE.

This chain connects TRBV6-5 to TRBJ1-6; D gene uncertain. Trimming stripped 2 bases from V and 5 bases from J, with 7 bases between. Germline loops: CDR1 MNHEY, CDR2 SVGAGI. There are 14 residues in the CDR3. CDR3 sequence reads: CASSYPLNNSPLHF. The CDR3, as DNA: TGTGCCAGCAGTTACCCCCTAAATAATTCACCCCTCCACTTT.

The V and J genes are TRBV9 and TRBJ2-5, with a tentative D call TRBD2 (5 bases). The CDR3 has 12 amino acids. Germline CDR1 is SGDLS and CDR2 is YYNGEE. The V gene lost 8 bases and the J gene lost 5 bases, with 13 bases spanning the gap. CDR3 sequence (DNA): TGTGCCAGAAGACCCCGAGGGGAGACCCAGTACTTC. This encodes CARRPRGETQYF.

This clone has just one count. The chain carries TRBV14 and TRBJ1-1; D ambiguous. This CDR3 is 16 amino acids long. The germline V gene encodes CDR1 SGHDN and CDR2 FVKESK. Trimming took 2 bases from V and 1 from J, leaving 14 bases between them. The chain's CDR3 is CASSQPGRATNTEAFF. CDR3 DNA sequence: TGTGCCAGCAGCCAACCGGGAAGGGCGACGAACACTGAAGCTTTCTTT.

The V call is TRBV11-3, the J call TRBJ2-7, with no clear D. This CDR3 region has 12 residues. From germline, CDR1 is SGHNT and CDR2 YENEEA. With 0 bases removed from V and 3 bases from J, the gap between germline ends came to 3 bases. As DNA, the CDR3 is TGTGCCAGCAGCTTAGATGGCTACGAGCAGTACTTC. It specifies CASSLDGYEQYF. The full variable domain, rest sourced from reference TRBV11-3 and TRBJ2-7, is EAGVVQSPRYKIIEKKQPVAFWCNPISGHNTLYWYLQNLGQGPELLIRYENEEAVDDSQLPKDRFSAERLKGVDSTLKIQPAELGDSAVYLCASSLDGYEQYFGPGTRLTVT.

The J gene is TRBJ2-7, the V gene TRBV11-3; 7 bases are a match to TRBD1. CDR1 and CDR2 from the germline V gene are SGHNT and YENEEA. The CDR3 covers 14 residues. Trimming cost V 4 bases and J 1 base; bases outside gene matches: 4. As DNA, the CDR3 is TGTGCCAGCAGCTCCCGACAGGGATCCTACGAGCAGTACTTC. Protein sequence: CASSSRQGSYEQYF.

This chain connects TRBV29-1 to TRBJ1-1; no clear D gene. Germline V gene data show CDR1 as SQVTM and CDR2 as ANQGSEA. The CDR3 extends over 11 amino acids. Trimming removed 6 bases at V and 1 base at J, with 6 bases between. The CDR3 DNA reads as TGCAGCGTCCCGGAGAACACTGAAGCTTTCTTT. It is translated as CSVPENTEAFF.

The chain has TRBV2 and TRBJ2-6; the D gene could be TRBD1 or TRBD2 (5 bases each). The V and J ends lost 0 bases and 3 bases respectively, with 12 bases between them. Germline CDR1 and CDR2: SNHLY and FYNNEI. This CDR3 region has 17 residues. CDR3 region: CASSEAERGRGANVLTF. CDR3 nucleotides: TGTGCCAGCAGTGAAGCCGAAAGGGGACGTGGGGCCAACGTCCTGACTTTC.

In its sample, this clone was seen a few times. The rearrangement uses TRBV24-1 and TRBJ2-3; D not resolved. Trimming stripped 4 bases from V and 0 bases from J, with 4 bases between. This CDR3 comprises 13 residues. Germline V CDR1 and CDR2: KGHDR, SFDVKD. The CDR3 nucleotides are TGTGCCACCAGTGACGGTAGCACAGATACGCAGTATTTT. Its translation is CATSDGSTDTQYF.

The rearrangement uses TRBV5-6 and TRBJ1-6; D is ambiguous. The CDR3 is 15 residues long. V lost 5 bases and J lost 3, with 12 bases in between. CDR1 SGHDT and CDR2 YYEEEE come from the germline V gene. For the CDR3, the DNA is TGTGCCAGCAGTCATAATCGGCTCTATAATTCACCCCTCCACTTT. Amino acid sequence: CASSHNRLYNSPLHF.

J is TRBJ1-3 and V is TRBV5-6; 8 bases fit TRBD1. This CDR3 is built from 13 residues. Germline V gene data show CDR1 as SGHDT and CDR2 as YYEEEE. The junction had 2 bases not matched to a gene; V was cut back by 9 bases and J by 0 bases. CDR3 residues: CATGTGSGNTIYF. Written as DNA, the CDR3 is TGTGCCACCGGGACAGGCTCTGGAAACACCATATATTTT.

This clone was recorded once. The chain carries TRBV24-1 and TRBJ2-7; possible D gene TRBD1, 6 bases. Germline V gene data show CDR1 as KGHDR and CDR2 as SFDVKD. V was pared by 9 bases and J by 4 bases, with 12 bases between. The CDR3 spans 12 residues. The CDR3 coding sequence is TGTGCCACCGGGGACGGACAGTACGAGCAGTACTTC. Translated, it gives CATGDGQYEQYF.

Turning to this clone: An end of the junction does not agree with germline; a read error may underlie this. The chain employs TRBV4-2 and TRBJ2-7, with 15 bases identical to TRBD2. The CDR3 contains 16 residues. The germline gives CDR1 LGHNA, CDR2 YNFKEQ. This chain's CDR3 is CASSPKGGLAGGGPNF. CDR3 nucleotides: TGTGCCAGCAGCCCGAAGGGGGGACTAGCGGGAGGCGGACCGAACTTC.

The V and J genes are TRBV6-5 and TRBJ1-2; TRBD1 matches 9 bases. Germline V gene data show CDR1 as MNHEY and CDR2 as SVGAGI. The CDR3 totals 15 residues. Germline trimming cut 4 bases from V and 2 bases from J; bases unmatched to any gene: 5. CDR3 sequence: CASSSPGTGNYGYTF. CDR3 sequence (DNA): TGTGCCAGCAGTTCCCCCGGGACAGGGAACTATGGCTACACCTTC.

The J gene is TRBJ2-7, the V gene TRBV7-9; TRBD2 might be the D (5 bases). The CDR3 runs to 10 residues. Germline V gene sequence: CDR1 SEHNR, CDR2 FQNEAQ (reference sequence). V was pared by 6 bases and J by 6 bases, with 6 bases between. The CDR3 loop is CASRGSEQYF. The CDR3 DNA sequence: TGTGCCAGCAGGGGGAGCGAGCAGTACTTC.

The rearrangement uses TRBV19 and TRBJ2-1; 11 nucleotides agree with TRBD2. Looked up from germline, CDR1 is LNHDA and CDR2 is SQIVND (reference sequence). This CDR3 spans 13 amino acids. Trimming at V came to 7 bases and at J to 6 bases, leaving 2 bases not matched to a gene. The CDR3 here is CASTGLAGNEQFF. In nucleotides, the CDR3 is TGTGCCAGTACCGGACTAGCGGGCAATGAGCAGTTCTTC.

The chain uses TRBV5-4 and TRBJ1-1; D not certain. Germline values: CDR1 SGHNT, CDR2 YYREEE (reference sequence). V was cut by 5 bases and J by 3 bases, with 11 bases left in between. This CDR3 comprises 13 residues. CDR3 DNA sequence: TGTGCCAGCAGTATCACTCCGGACACTGAAGCTTTCTTT. It codes for CASSITPDTEAFF.

V is TRBV4-2 and J is TRBJ2-1; 11 bases align to TRBD2. Germline assignment: CDR1 LGHNA and CDR2 YNFKEQ. J lost 7 bases, V lost 2 bases, and 7 bases had no gene match. CDR3 size: 16 residues. The CDR3 protein is CASSQSLAGAGNEQFF. The DNA for the CDR3 is TGTGCCAGCAGCCAATCACTAGCGGGAGCTGGGAATGAGCAGTTCTTC.

The chain uses TRBV9 and TRBJ1-1; 7 bases fit TRBD1. The CDR3 has 14 residues. Trimming removed 3 bases from V and 7 bases from J; junction bases left unmatched: 9. Germline V lookup: CDR1 SGDLS, CDR2 YYNGEE. The CDR3 here is CASSATGRGDEAFF. The CDR3 bases are TGTGCCAGCAGCGCGACAGGGAGGGGTGATGAAGCTTTCTTT.

This clone was picked up one time. This sequence joins TRBV2 and TRBJ2-5, with D unresolved. CDR3 length: 10 amino acids. The germline gives CDR1 SNHLY, CDR2 FYNNEI. The ends were cut back, 8 bases at V and 3 bases at J, with 4 bases in the middle. CDR3 sequence reads: CASHEETQYF. DNA of the CDR3: TGTGCCAGCCATGAAGAGACCCAGTACTTC.

The rearrangement uses TRBV5-5 and TRBJ1-1; TRBD1 agrees at 7 bases. V dropped 0 bases and J dropped 2; count of bases not matched to a gene: 7. The CDR3 runs to 16 residues. CDR1 is SGHKS and CDR2 is YYEKEE in the germline V gene (reference sequence). The CDR3 nucleotides are TGTGCCAGCAGCTTGGCCGCCAGGGGGGGAAACACTGAAGCTTTCTTT. Its translation is CASSLAARGGNTEAFF.

The chain combines TRBV5-1 with TRBJ2-2; 7 nucleotides line up with TRBD2. Germline V lookup: CDR1 SGHRS, CDR2 YFSETQ. J was trimmed by 1 base and V by 4 bases; bases with no gene match: 7. The CDR3 runs 16 residues. CDR3 nucleotide sequence: TGCGCCAGCAGCAGCCCTAGCGGCCGGAACACCGGGGAGCTGTTTTTT. Its protein product is CASSSPSGRNTGELFF.

The rearrangement links TRBV15 to TRBJ1-6; 10 nucleotides match TRBD1. Germline loops: CDR1 LNHNV, CDR2 YYDKDF (reference sequence). V was clipped by 6 bases and J by 7 bases; unmatched bases: 3. The CDR3 runs 14 residues. The CDR3 DNA sequence: TGTGCCACCAGACTGACAGGGGGCAATTCACCCCTCCACTTT. Residues: CATRLTGGNSPLHF.

This clone was observed a single time. V is TRBV19 and J is TRBJ2-1, with 15 bases lining up with TRBD2. The CDR3 length is 17 residues. In germline, CDR1 is LNHDA, CDR2 SQIVND (reference sequence). Trimming at V came to 4 bases and at J to 9 bases, leaving 10 bases not matched to a gene. CDR3: CASSTHIGTSGRSEQFF. CDR3 DNA: TGTGCCAGTAGTACACATATAGGGACTAGCGGGAGGTCTGAGCAGTTCTTC.

This chain joins TRBV7-2 and TRBJ1-1; D gene ambiguous. Per germline, CDR1 SGHTA and CDR2 FQGNSA. V was shortened by 1 base and J by 6 bases, with 12 bases between the two germline ends. The CDR3 has 14 amino acids. CDR3 protein: CASSLDFPRPEAFF. The CDR3 DNA follows: TGTGCCAGCAGCTTAGATTTTCCTAGGCCTGAAGCTTTCTTT.

The chain carries TRBV28 and TRBJ2-6; tentatively, D is TRBD2 (6 bases). Germline V gives CDR1 MDHEN, CDR2 SYDVKM. V shed 4 bases and J shed 0 bases, with 13 bases lying between them. There are 17 residues in the CDR3. CDR3 region: CASSWGLLSSGANVLTF. The CDR3 region has the DNA TGTGCCAGCAGTTGGGGACTCCTAAGCTCTGGGGCCAACGTCCTGACTTTC.

The genes are TRBV24-1 and TRBJ2-3; a possible D gene is TRBD2 (7 bases). Trimming took 12 bases from V and 5 from J, leaving 17 bases between them. The CDR3 contains 13 residues. In germline, CDR1 is KGHDR, CDR2 SFDVKD. The CDR3 spells CASSRGAEDTQYF. CDR3 bases: TGTGCCTCTTCCCGGGGGGCCGAAGATACGCAGTATTTT.